The 24 T cell receptor beta chains below all came from one sample that was sequenced in a study of T cells in women clearing cervical HPV infection. Sequenced by immunoSEQ multiplex PCR; TCRdb stores in-frame clones only, minus some. This sample contains some 50,000 clones. The sequenced sample consisted of blood buffy coat. The receptors shown here come from a woman between 18 and 70 years old with a cervical HPV16 infection that either progressed to CIN3+ or cleared (not recorded which).

As concerns this clone: From the germline J gene comes the end of the CDR3, since the read stops 3 residues before it. V usage is TRBV9 and J usage is TRBJ2-2, with 10 bases aligning to TRBD1. The V gene's germline CDR1 is SGDLS and CDR2 YYNGEE. Trimming took 1 base from V and 7 from J; bases not matched to a gene: 7. The CDR3 contains 16 residues. CDR3 DNA, as far as it was read: TGTGCCAGCAGCGTACGGGGACAGGGGTACATCGGGGAG. This gives the protein CASSVRGQGYIGE. The complete CDR3 protein is CASSVRGQGYIGELFF.

A remark on this clone: The read stops 3 residues short of the end of the CDR3; the missing end is completed from the germline J gene. This chain uses TRBV7-2 with TRBJ2-5; D is ambiguous. Deletions cut 3 bases from V and 2 bases from J, with 13 bases between. CDR1 and CDR2 (germline): SGHTA, FQGNSA. CDR3 size: 15 residues. The CDR3 spells CASSFGSSFQETQYF. CDR3 DNA, as far as it was read: TGTGCCAGCAGCTTCGGGTCCTCTTTTCAAGAGACC.

A word on this clone: The CDR3 end lies 3 residues beyond the end of the read and is filled in from the germline J gene. V is TRBV5-1 and J is TRBJ1-6; 9 bases line up with TRBD1. The CDR3 totals 14 residues. V gave up 4 bases and J gave up 9 bases; unmatched junction bases: 5. The V gene's germline CDR1 is SGHRS and CDR2 YFSETQ. The covered CDR3 bases are TGCGCCAGCAGCCGGACAGGGGACGTTTCACCC. Translation gives CASSRTGDVSP. Given in full, the CDR3 is CASSRTGDVSPLHF.

Note on this clone: The read halts 3 residues ahead of the CDR3 end, with the missing end drawn from the germline J gene. The chain combines TRBV20-1 with TRBJ1-5; 9 nucleotides agree with TRBD1. Germline V CDR1 and CDR2: DFQATT, SNEGSKA (reference sequence). V lost 2 bases, J lost 2 bases, and 7 bases stayed unmatched. There are 16 residues in the CDR3. CDR3 bases read: TGCAGTGCTAGACCCCAGGACAGGGGAGGCAATCAGCCC. Residues: CSARPQDRGGNQP. The entire CDR3 protein reads CSARPQDRGGNQPQHF.

Comment on this clone: The read gets to within 3 residues of the CDR3 end, and the germline J gene fills in the rest. This chain uses TRBV19 with TRBJ1-1; 9 nucleotides agree with TRBD1. Unmatched junction bases numbered 6, after V lost 6 bases and J lost 1 base. The V gene's germline CDR1 is LNHDA and CDR2 SQIVND (reference sequence). The CDR3 is 15 residues long. CDR3 protein: CASRVEGQGNTEAFF. The CDR3 bases that were read are TGTGCCAGTAGGGTCGAGGGACAGGGGAACACTGAA.

Details on this clone: The read terminates 3 residues before the CDR3 end, so the remaining end is supplied by the germline J gene. This rearrangement joins TRBV20-1 to TRBJ2-3; 8 positions match TRBD1. The germline gives CDR1 DFQATT, CDR2 SNEGSKA (reference sequence). The CDR3 covers 15 residues. The CDR3 sequence is CSARTRQGLGETQYF. Incomplete CDR3 DNA: TGCAGTGCTAGAACCCGACAGGGGTTGGGGGAGACG.

With regard to this clone: The CDR3 end lies 3 residues beyond the end of the read and is filled in from the germline J gene. The rearrangement uses TRBV7-2 and TRBJ2-7, with D perhaps TRBD1 (6 bases). There are 15 residues in the CDR3. Germline lookup yields CDR1 SGHTA and CDR2 FQGNSA. V lost 5 bases and J 5 bases, leaving 19 bases between the germline ends. The CDR3 DNA, read in part, is TGTGCCAGCAGCCCCGGCCACAGGGCTATCCACGAG. It codes for CASSPGHRAIHE. The whole CDR3 sequence reads CASSPGHRAIHEQYF.

Remarks on this clone: The junction shows a germline mismatch at one end, possibly a read error. The CDR3 end is not reached by the read, which stops 3 residues before it; the germline J gene fills it in. Other DNA sequences in the sample encode the same CDR3. The chain uses TRBV19 and TRBJ1-3; a possible D gene is TRBD1 (5 bases). CDR3 length: 14 residues. Germline loops: CDR1 LNHDA, CDR2 SQIVND (reference sequence). The CDR3 region is CASSITGDGNTIYF. The CDR3 bases that were read are TGTGCCAGTAGTATTACAGGTGACGGAAACACA.

About this clone: From the germline J gene comes the end of the CDR3, since the read stops 3 residues before it. This sequence joins TRBV6-1 and TRBJ1-2; maybe TRBD1 (6 bases). CDR3 size: 15 residues. Germline lookup yields CDR1 MNHNS and CDR2 SASEGT. Between the trimmed V and J ends, which lost 2 bases and 7 bases, there was a span of 17 bases. CDR3 DNA (partial): TGTGCCAGCAGTGAACACAGGGACATAGCCCTTGGC. Its protein is CASSEHRDIALG. In full, the CDR3 reads CASSEHRDIALGYTF.

In the case of this clone: The germline gene is not matched at one end of the junction; a read error may be the cause. The read stops 3 residues short of the end of the CDR3; the missing end is completed from the germline J gene. The V call is TRBV6-1, the J call TRBJ2-2, with 10 bases identical to TRBD2. CDR1 and CDR2 (germline): MNHNS, SASEGT. This CDR3 is 15 amino acids long. The CDR3 is CANSETSGGAGELFF. The DNA read from the CDR3 is TGTGCCAACAGTGAAACCAGCGGGGGGGCCGGGGAG.

Notes on this clone: Read coverage stops 3 residues before the CDR3 terminus; the germline J gene supplies the remainder. This chain joins TRBV5-1 and TRBJ2-7, with D possibly being TRBD1 (6 bases). CDR3 length: 14 residues. CDR1 SGHRS and CDR2 YFSETQ come from the germline V gene. Between the trimmed V and J ends, which lost 2 bases and 2 bases, there was a span of 11 bases. The chain's CDR3 is CASSFRTETYEQYF. Incomplete CDR3 DNA: TGCGCCAGCAGCTTTAGGACAGAGACCTACGAG.

About this clone: The read falls 3 residues short of the CDR3 end, and the missing part is taken from the germline J gene. The rearrangement links TRBV7-6 to TRBJ1-5, with D tentatively TRBD1 (5 bases). The V and J ends lost 2 bases and 4 bases respectively, with 12 bases between them. Looked up from germline, CDR1 is SGHVS and CDR2 is FNYEAQ. There are 15 residues in the CDR3. CDR3 loop: CASSLSNEGNQPQHF. The DNA read from the CDR3 is TGTGCCAGCAGCTTATCTAATGAGGGGAATCAGCCC. Full variable domain (remainder filled in from reference TRBV7-6 and TRBJ1-5): GAGVSQSPRYKVTKRGQDVALRCDPISGHVSLYWYRQALGQGPEFLTYFNYEAQQDKSGLPNDRFSAERPEGSISTLTIQRTEQRDSAMYRCASSLSNEGNQPQHFGDGTRLSIL.

Notes on this clone: The read halts 3 residues ahead of the CDR3 end, with the missing end drawn from the germline J gene. The chain uses TRBV10-1 and TRBJ2-7; tentative D call: TRBD1 (5 bases). CDR1 is WNHNN and CDR2 is SYGVQD in the germline V gene (reference sequence). Trimming stripped 5 bases from V and 2 bases from J, with 13 bases between. The CDR3 extends over 14 amino acids. The CDR3 reads CASSPRRTPYEQYF. Incomplete CDR3 DNA: TGCGCCAGCAGTCCACGAAGGACACCCTACGAG.

CDR3 bases read: TGTGCCAGCAGTGAGTGGCGGGAG. Its translation: CASSEWRE. The entire CDR3 sequence reads CASSEWRELFF. The chain employs TRBV2 and TRBJ2-2; D unresolved. The read gets to within 3 residues of the CDR3 end, and the germline J gene fills in the rest. The CDR3 consists of 11 residues. Germline V gene sequence: CDR1 SNHLY, CDR2 FYNNEI. V lost 3 bases and J lost 9, with 5 bases in between.

Turning to this clone: The read gets to within 3 residues of the CDR3 end, and the germline J gene fills in the rest. The chain is built from TRBV2 and TRBJ2-7; 10 nucleotides align to TRBD2. CDR3 length equals 13 residues. After removal of 4 bases from V and 3 bases from J, the junction contained 0 bases not matched to a gene. The germline gives CDR1 SNHLY, CDR2 FYNNEI. The sequenced CDR3 bases are TGTGCCAGCAGTGCTAGCGGGAGCTACGAG. Translating gives CASSASGSYE. In full, the CDR3 is CASSASGSYEQYF.

CDR3 region: CASSLSGTGVRYEQYF. The sequenced CDR3 bases are TGTGCCAGCAGTTTGTCCGGGACAGGGGTTCGCTACGAG. The chain carries TRBV12-3 or TRBV12-4 and TRBJ2-7; the match to TRBD1 covers 10 bases. The CDR3 goes on 3 residues after the read ends, and that part is filled in from the germline J gene. The CDR3 runs to 16 residues. V trimming: 3 bases; J trimming: 3 bases; junction bases outside the gene matches: 8.

In the case of this clone: The CDR3 extends 3 residues past the end of the read, so its final part is completed from the germline J gene. The rearrangement joins TRBV20-1 to TRBJ2-2, with 7 bases that match TRBD1. Germline CDR1 reads DFQATT; CDR2 reads SNEGSKA (reference sequence). The CDR3 is 15 amino acids. The sequenced CDR3 bases are TGCAGTGCCAAGGACAGGCAGTCCTATAATTCACCG. This translates into CSAKDRQSYNSP. The entire CDR3 protein reads CSAKDRQSYNSPLFF.

The CDR3 reads CASSQWRVDSPLHF. CDR3 DNA (partial): TGTGCCAGCAGCCAGTGGAGGGTGGATTCACCC. The chain recombines TRBV14 with TRBJ1-6; D uncertain. The read falls 3 residues short of the CDR3 end, and the missing part is taken from the germline J gene. CDR1 is SGHDN, CDR2 FVKESK, per germline. The ends were cut back, 3 bases at V and 8 bases at J, with 11 bases in the middle. This CDR3 is 14 amino acids long. The variable domain in full, completed from reference TRBV14 and TRBJ1-6, reads EAGVTQFPSHSVIEKGQTVTLRCDPISGHDNLYWYRRVMGKEIKFLLHFVKESKQDESGMPNNRFLAERTGGTYSTLKVQPAELEDSGVYFCASSQWRVDSPLHFGNGTRLTVT.

Notes on this clone: The read gets to within 3 residues of the CDR3 end, and the germline J gene fills in the rest. V is TRBV11-2 and J is TRBJ2-7; D is ambiguous. V lost 5 bases and J lost 2, with 13 bases in between. CDR1 is SGHAT and CDR2 is FQNNGV in the germline V gene. The CDR3 loop spans 14 amino acids. The DNA read from the CDR3 is TGTGCCAGCAGCCCAAGCACAGTTACCTACGAG. Amino acid sequence: CASSPSTVTYE. The whole CDR3 protein reads CASSPSTVTYEQYF.

For this clone: The sequenced fragment ends 3 residues before the CDR3 boundary, so the rest is inferred from the germline J gene. The chain couples TRBV18 to TRBJ2-4; TRBD1 agrees at 7 bases. From germline, CDR1 is KGHSH and CDR2 LQKENI. There are 14 residues in the CDR3. The DNA read from the CDR3 is TGTGCCAGCTCACCCGAGACAGGGAGCTATGGT. Protein sequence: CASSPETGSYG. The complete CDR3 sequence is CASSPETGSYGQYF. Using reference TRBV18 and TRBJ2-4 for the parts outside the CDR3, the full variable domain is NAGVMQNPRHLVRRRGQEARLRCSPMKGHSHVYWYRQLPEEGLKFMVYLQKENIIDESGMPKERFSAEFPKEGPSILRIQQVVRGDSAAYFCASSPETGSYGQYFGAGTRLSVL.

Note on this clone: The DNA ends 3 residues before the CDR3 does, and the rest of the CDR3 is filled in from the germline J gene. The chain couples TRBV7-9 to TRBJ2-4; D is undetermined. Germline V gene lookup returns CDR1 SEHNR and CDR2 FQNEAQ (reference sequence). V lost 5 bases to trimming and J lost 1 base, with 9 bases between them. This CDR3 is built from 14 residues. CDR3 DNA, as far as it was read: TGTGCCAGCAGCCCTATAGGGGCCAAAAACATT. As protein: CASSPIGAKNI. The entire CDR3 reads CASSPIGAKNIQYF.

As to this clone: The CDR3 goes on 3 residues after the read ends, and that part is filled in from the germline J gene. V usage is TRBV12-3 or TRBV12-4 and J usage is TRBJ1-1; TRBD1 is a possible D gene (5 bases). This CDR3 region has 13 residues. CDR3 in amino acids: CASSLGYDQGAFF. CDR3 bases read: TGTGCCAGCAGTTTAGGATACGACCAGGGA.

In the case of this clone: The read ends 3 residues early relative to the CDR3; the germline J gene fills the gap. The chain couples TRBV29-1 to TRBJ2-6; possible D gene TRBD2, 5 bases. The CDR3 length is 13 residues. The germline V gene has CDR1 SQVTM and CDR2 ANQGSEA. Trimming cost V 5 bases and J 2 bases, with 7 bases left between them. CDR3 residues: CSVSGTGANVLTF. CDR3 DNA, as far as it was read: TGCAGCGTTTCGGGGACTGGGGCCAACGTC.

As regards this clone: The read ends 3 residues early relative to the CDR3; the germline J gene fills the gap. The chain is built from TRBV7-2 and TRBJ1-3; the D gene is possibly TRBD1 (6 bases). CDR1 is SGHTA, CDR2 FQGNSA, per germline. Trimming stripped 8 bases from V and 0 bases from J, with 8 bases between. This CDR3 region has 13 residues. The chain's CDR3 is CASGTSSGNTIYF. The CDR3 bases that were read are TGTGCCAGCGGGACATCCTCTGGAAACACC. Complete variable domain (other parts from reference TRBV7-2 and TRBJ1-3): GAGVSQSPSNKVTEKGKDVELRCDPISGHTALYWYRQSLGQGLEFLIYFQGNSAPDKSGLPSDRFSAERTGGSVSTLTIQRTQQEDSAVYLCASGTSSGNTIYFGEGSWLTVV.